These T cell receptor beta chains were read from a single sample in a study of T cells after yellow fever vaccination. TCRdb reanalysed the 5' RACE reads using MiXCR and keeps one entry per CDR3 protein. The sample holds 200,000 to 250,000 distinct CDR3 sequences, about 3% seen once. This sample comprised CD4+ T cells sorted from PBMCs, obtained 10 days after the yellow fever booster vaccination. All receptors come from a man in his late teens or twenties who received the YFV17D yellow fever vaccine. Each CDR3 is given with its conserved first and last residue. The D gene is left open where the match is weak. The size of a clone is reported for some rows only, either as once, few or many, or as a class for expanded clones.

clone size,J gene,V gene,D gene,CDR3 DNA,CDR3 protein
few,TRBJ2-3,TRBV6-2/TRBV6-3,TRBD2,TGTGCCAGCAAGCTAGCGGGGGGACTCACAGATACGCAGTATTTT,CASKLAGGLTDTQYF
few,TRBJ1-2,TRBV7-9,NA,TGTGCCAGCGGAAGAGAGTGGGGCTACACCTTC,CASGREWGYTF
many,TRBJ1-6,TRBV20-1,TRBD1,TGCAGTGCCCCCAGGGGGACAGTCAATTCACCCCTCCACTTT,CSAPRGTVNSPLHF
few,TRBJ1-2,TRBV4-3,NA,TGCGCCAGCAGCCAAGACCGGGTAACAATCAACTATGGCTACACCTTC,CASSQDRVTINYGYTF
many,TRBJ1-4,TRBV7-9,TRBD1,TGTGCCTTTCGACAGGGAGGTGAAAAACTGTTTTTT,CAFRQGGEKLFF
few,TRBJ2-5,TRBV7-2,TRBD2,TGTGCCAGCAGCCAAGATCTAGCGGGGGAGACCCAGTACTTC,CASSQDLAGETQYF
NA,TRBJ2-1,TRBV3-1,NA,TGTGCCAGCAGCCAACTGTCCGGCACCTACAATGAGCAGTTCTTC,CASSQLSGTYNEQFF
many,TRBJ2-5,TRBV12-5,TRBD2,TGTGCTAGTGGTTTGGAAACACCACTAGCGGGGGGGCTTTTAGAGACCCAGTACTTC,CASGLETPLAGGLLETQYF
many,TRBJ2-3,TRBV5-1,TRBD2,TGCGCCAGCAGCTCGCTTAGCGGGGGCCTCACAGATACGCAGTATTTT,CASSSLSGGLTDTQYF
NA,TRBJ1-2,TRBV20-1,NA,TGCAGTGCTAGAGACAGTAACTATGGCTACACCTTC,CSARDSNYGYTF
NA,TRBJ2-1,TRBV9,NA,TGTGCCAGCAGCGTAGCCTCCGGGGCGCGGGAGCAGTTCTTC,CASSVASGAREQFF
NA,TRBJ2-1,TRBV24-1,NA,TGTGCCACCAGTGATTCCGACCACAATGAGCAGTTCTTC,CATSDSDHNEQFF
many,TRBJ1-2,TRBV6-5,NA,TGTGCCAGCAGTTACTATGGCTACACCTTC,CASSYYGYTF
NA,TRBJ2-3,TRBV12-3/TRBV12-4,TRBD2,TGTGCCAGCAGTCCTACTAGCGGGCGCACAGATACGCAGTATTTT,CASSPTSGRTDTQYF
many,TRBJ2-3,TRBV7-8,NA,TGTGCCAGCAGCTTAGGCGGCGGACCCTTTTTT,CASSLGGGPFF
NA,TRBJ1-6,TRBV7-2,NA,NA,CASSFSAPVNSPLHF
NA,TRBJ2-3,TRBV6-2/TRBV6-3,NA,TGTGCCAGCAGTTACGAGGGTGCTAGCACAGATACGCAGTATTTT,CASSYEGASTDTQYF